Shown below are 6 T cell receptor beta chains from a single sample sequenced in a study of T cells in Graves' hyperthyroidism and ophthalmopathy. RNA transcripts gave rise to amplified TCR beta CDR3 regions. In the first-round RT-PCR of the TCR CDR3, the HTBI primer set was used. From the multiplex PCR reads, TCRdb called clonotypes with MiXCR, one entry per CDR3 protein. The sample carries approximately 600,000 distinct CDR3 sequences, about 20% recorded once. Sequencing used blood. The receptors here all came from a man aged 30 to 39 with Graves' ophthalmopathy.

Worth noting for this clonotype: An end of the junction does not agree with germline; a read error may underlie this. The chain has TRBV7-2 and TRBJ2-3; 10 bases map to TRBD2. This CDR3 has 16 residues. Germline values: CDR1 SGHTA, CDR2 FQGNSA. DNA of the CDR3: TGTGCCGGCAGCTTTCGACTAGCGGGCGGCACAGATACGCAGTATTTT. Its translation is CAGSFRLAGGTDTQYF.

The CDR3: CAGGGTYGYTF. CDR3 in DNA: TGTGCCGGGGGGGGAACCTATGGCTACACCTTC. The chain is built from TRBV11-2 and TRBJ1-2; D might be TRBD1 (5 bases). The V end lost 11 bases, the J end lost 4 bases, and 11 bases lay between the germline ends. Germline lookup yields CDR1 SGHAT and CDR2 FQNNGV. There are 11 residues in the CDR3.

The V call is TRBV4-1, the J call TRBJ2-1, with D tentatively TRBD2 (6 bases). The germline V and J ends were trimmed by 3 bases and 0 bases, with 15 bases remaining between them. Looked up from germline, CDR1 is MGHRA and CDR2 is YSYEKL. The CDR3 contains 17 residues. The DNA for the CDR3 is TGCGCCAGCAGCCAGACCGCTGCCGGGAGCTCCTACAATGAGCAGTTCTTC. It is translated as CASSQTAAGSSYNEQFF.

This clonotype came up many times. V and J are TRBV27 and TRBJ2-5; possible D gene TRBD1, 5 bases. The CDR3 spans 16 residues. Germline CDR1 is MNHEY and CDR2 is SMNVEV (reference sequence). V lost 5 bases and J 3 bases, leaving 19 bases between the germline ends. This chain's CDR3 is CASSPQGRQGKETQYF. The DNA for the CDR3 is TGTGCCAGCAGTCCCCAAGGTCGCCAGGGTAAAGAGACCCAGTACTTC.

A few counts support this clonotype. The chain uses TRBV6-2 or TRBV6-3 and TRBJ2-1, with 10 bases fitting TRBD2. V lost 0 bases to trimming and J lost 0 bases; unmatched junction nucleotides: 11. CDR1 MNHEY and CDR2 SVGEGT come from the germline V gene. This CDR3 spans 20 amino acids. CDR3 amino acids: CASSYSGTSDIAGSYNEQFF. The CDR3 coding sequence is TGTGCCAGCAGTTACTCAGGGACTAGCGACATCGCGGGCTCCTACAATGAGCAGTTCTTC.

In this sample, this clonotype turned up many times. V usage is TRBV7-8 and J usage is TRBJ1-5; D is unresolved. Germline assignment: CDR1 SGHVS and CDR2 FQNEAQ. CDR3 length: 15 amino acids. Trimming took off 1 base at V and 4 bases at J, with 11 bases between the two ends. In nucleotides, the CDR3 is TGTGCCAGCAGCTTAGAGTTGGCGGGAAATCAGCCCCAGCATTTT. This sequence encodes CASSLELAGNQPQHF. The variable domain in full, with the rest retrieved from reference TRBV7-8 and TRBJ1-5, is GAGVSQSPRYKVAKRGQDVALRCDPISGHVSLFWYQQALGQGPEFLTYFQNEAQLDKSGLPSDRFFAERPEGSVSTLKIQRTQQEDSAVYLCASSLELAGNQPQHFGDGTRLSIL.